One sample yielded the 27 T cell receptor beta chains listed below, sequenced in a study of CD8 T cells in ankylosing spondylitis. Each CDR3 protein is one row after TCRdb ran MiXCR on the 5' RACE reads. The sample has roughly 140,000 distinct CDR3 sequences, more than 40% seen once. The sample consisted of synovial fluid, either unsorted or a sorted T cell fraction (not recorded which). The source is a male donor with ankylosing spondylitis.

The chain is built from TRBV3-1 and TRBJ2-7, with 7 positions matching TRBD2. Germline loops: CDR1 LGHDT, CDR2 YNNKEL (reference sequence). The CDR3 is 15 amino acids. V shed 1 base, J shed 5 bases, and the junction held 8 bases outside the gene matches. CDR3 loop: CASSQVYRAGNEQYF. The CDR3, as DNA: TGTGCCAGCAGCCAAGTGTATCGAGCGGGAAACGAGCAGTACTTC.

This chain connects TRBV20-1 to TRBJ2-1, with 7 bases fitting TRBD2. V gave up 5 bases and J gave up 4 bases; unmatched junction bases: 8. In germline, CDR1 is DFQATT, CDR2 SNEGSKA (reference sequence). The CDR3 consists of 14 residues. The CDR3 reads CSAPSGVIYNEQFF. CDR3 bases: TGCAGTGCTCCTAGCGGAGTAATTTACAATGAGCAGTTCTTC.

V and J are TRBV15 and TRBJ2-1; TRBD2 agrees at 10 bases. The germline V gene has CDR1 LNHNV and CDR2 YYDKDF (reference sequence). With V trimmed by 3 bases and J by 6 bases, 8 bases remained unmatched. The CDR3 consists of 16 residues. The CDR3 DNA follows: TGTGCCACCAGCAGCCCTAGCGGGAGTACCCTCAATGAGCAGTTCTTC. Residues: CATSSPSGSTLNEQFF.

CDR3 coding DNA: TGTGCCAGCAGCTTAGTTGGGCCAGGGTACTATGGCTACACCTTC. Its translation: CASSLVGPGYYGYTF. The chain recombines TRBV11-2 with TRBJ1-2; D may be TRBD1 (5 bases). The germline gives CDR1 SGHAT, CDR2 FQNNGV. This CDR3 has 15 residues. V shed 1 base and J shed 3 bases, with 12 bases lying between them. Complete variable domain (other parts from reference TRBV11-2 and TRBJ1-2): EAGVAQSPRYKIIEKRQSVAFWCNPISGHATLYWYQQILGQGPKLLIQFQNNGVVDDSQLPKDRFSAERLKGVDSTLKIQPAKLEDSAVYLCASSLVGPGYYGYTFGSGTRLTVV.

The chain recombines TRBV7-8 with TRBJ2-2; 9 nucleotides align to TRBD1. This CDR3 spans 18 amino acids. CDR1 and CDR2 (germline): SGHVS, FQNEAQ. V gave up 3 bases and J gave up 0 bases; unmatched junction bases: 8. The CDR3 spells CASSFPLRQGANTGELFF. CDR3 sequence (DNA): TGTGCCAGCAGCTTCCCCCTTCGACAGGGGGCGAACACCGGGGAGCTGTTTTTT.

This clonotype came up a few times. The chain is built from TRBV4-1 and TRBJ2-6; the D gene is possibly TRBD2 (6 bases). V was shortened by 0 bases and J by 0 bases, with 21 bases between the two germline ends. Germline values: CDR1 MGHRA, CDR2 YSYEKL. The CDR3 runs to 21 residues. The CDR3 DNA reads TGCGCCAGCAGCCAAGATCTCGCGGGGCTAGCGCTAAGCTCTGGGGCCAACGTCCTGACTTTC. Amino acid sequence: CASSQDLAGLALSSGANVLTF.

The rearrangement links TRBV11-1 to TRBJ2-2; D gene uncertain. The CDR3 extends over 12 amino acids. Germline values: CDR1 SGHAT, CDR2 FQDESV (reference sequence). Trimming removed 1 base from V and 6 bases from J, with 3 bases in between. The CDR3 DNA reads as TGTGCCAGCAGCTTAGGTTCCGGGGAGCTGTTTTTT. Encoded protein: CASSLGSGELFF. Full variable domain (rest looked up from reference TRBV11-1 and TRBJ2-2): EAEVAQSPRYKITEKSQAVAFWCDPISGHATLYWYRQILGQGPELLVQFQDESVVDDSQLPKDRFSAERLKGVDSTLKIQPAELGDSAMYLCASSLGSGELFFGEGSRLTVL.

This clonotype turned up a few times. This rearrangement joins TRBV29-1 to TRBJ2-2; unclear D gene. CDR3 length: 12 amino acids. Germline V gives CDR1 SQVTM, CDR2 ANQGSEA. V lost 8 bases and J 4 bases, leaving 11 bases between the germline ends. The chain's CDR3 is CSSLESTGELFF. CDR3 nucleotide sequence: TGCAGCTCTCTTGAGAGCACCGGGGAGCTGTTTTTT.

V is TRBV6-1 and J is TRBJ2-3; D is unresolved. This CDR3 comprises 15 residues. Germline-derived CDR1 and CDR2 are MNHNS and SASEGT. Between the trimmed V and J ends, which lost 1 base and 3 bases, there was a span of 11 bases. CDR3 in DNA: TGTGCCAGCAGTGAAGGAGTTGCCCAAACAGATACGCAGTATTTT. Protein product: CASSEGVAQTDTQYF.

This chain links TRBV9 with TRBJ2-3; the D gene is possibly TRBD2 (6 bases). The CDR3 runs 15 residues. Germline V gene data show CDR1 as SGDLS and CDR2 as YYNGEE. Trimming took 2 bases from V and 1 from J, leaving 11 bases between them. This chain's CDR3 is CASSVGTSRTDTQYF. Written as DNA, the CDR3 is TGTGCCAGCAGCGTCGGGACTTCCCGCACAGATACGCAGTATTTT.

The CDR3 region is CATSDFLATSNEQFF. CDR3 bases: TGTGCCACCAGTGATTTTCTAGCGACTTCGAATGAGCAGTTCTTC. The chain carries TRBV24-1 and TRBJ2-1; weak D call: TRBD2 (6 bases). V lost 1 base, J lost 7 bases, and 13 bases lay in between. In germline, CDR1 is KGHDR, CDR2 SFDVKD. The CDR3 length is 15 residues.

This chain connects TRBV28 to TRBJ1-1, with D maybe TRBD1 (6 bases). Per the germline V gene, CDR1 is MDHEN and CDR2 is SYDVKM. The V end was cut by 3 bases, the J end by 0 bases, with 14 bases between. CDR3 length: 16 residues. CDR3 in amino acids: CASSFSGGDMNTEAFF. DNA for the CDR3: TGTGCCAGCAGTTTTAGCGGAGGGGACATGAACACTGAAGCTTTCTTT. The variable domain in full, completed from reference TRBV28 and TRBJ1-1, reads DVKVTQSSRYLVKRTGEKVFLECVQDMDHENMFWYRQDPGLGLRLIYFSYDVKMKEKGDIPEGYSVSREKKERFSLILESASTNQTSMYLCASSFSGGDMNTEAFFGQGTRLTVV.

V and J are TRBV7-2 and TRBJ1-1; possibly TRBD1 for D (6 bases). Trimming cost V 3 bases and J 6 bases, with 11 bases left between them. The CDR3 extends over 13 amino acids. Germline lookup yields CDR1 SGHTA and CDR2 FQGNSA. The CDR3 DNA reads TGTGCCAGCAGCTTCACAGGGTACGCTGAAGCTTTCTTT. It encodes CASSFTGYAEAFF. The full variable domain, its missing parts supplied by reference TRBV7-2 and TRBJ1-1, is GAGVSQSPSNKVTEKGKDVELRCDPISGHTALYWYRQSLGQGLEFLIYFQGNSAPDKSGLPSDRFSAERTGGSVSTLTIQRTQQEDSAVYLCASSFTGYAEAFFGQGTRLTVV.

The rearrangement uses TRBV14 and TRBJ2-7, with unresolved D. The ends were cut back, 0 bases at V and 3 bases at J, with 12 bases in the middle. This CDR3 is built from 15 residues. CDR1 SGHDN and CDR2 FVKESK come from the germline V gene. The CDR3 reads CASSQEFARFYEQYF. DNA for the CDR3: TGTGCCAGCAGCCAAGAGTTCGCCAGATTCTACGAGCAGTACTTC.

This clonotype has a count of ten or more. The chain couples TRBV2 to TRBJ1-4; D is possibly TRBD1 (5 bases). The CDR3 runs 10 residues. Per germline, CDR1 SNHLY and CDR2 FYNNEI. Trimming cost V 8 bases and J 10 bases, with 8 bases left between them. CDR3 coding DNA: TGTGCCAGCTGGGGCGGAAAACTGTTTTTT. This sequence encodes CASWGGKLFF.

The V call is TRBV12-3 or TRBV12-4, the J call TRBJ2-1; possible D gene TRBD2, 6 bases. The CDR3 contains 13 residues. V was shortened by 5 bases and J by 6 bases, with 11 bases between the two germline ends. The CDR3 DNA is TGTGCCAGCAGTCTCCCCGGGGGCAATGAGCAGTTCTTC. This gives the protein CASSLPGGNEQFF.

The V call is TRBV6-1, the J call TRBJ2-2; unclear D gene. Looked up from germline, CDR1 is MNHNS and CDR2 is SASEGT. The V end lost 6 bases, the J end lost 3 bases, and 11 bases lay between the germline ends. This CDR3 region has 14 residues. CDR3 sequence: CASSLGWDTGELFF. The CDR3 DNA sequence: TGTGCCAGCAGCCTGGGTTGGGACACCGGGGAGCTGTTTTTT.

V usage is TRBV7-6 and J usage is TRBJ2-5, with D unresolved. The V end was cut by 5 bases, the J end by 0 bases, with 7 bases between. Germline values: CDR1 SGHVS, CDR2 FNYEAQ. This CDR3 comprises 13 residues. In nucleotides, the CDR3 is TGTGCCAGCAGCCCGACGAACCAAGAGACCCAGTACTTC. The encoded protein is CASSPTNQETQYF.

This clonotype was seen only a few times. The chain links TRBV12-3 or TRBV12-4 to TRBJ2-7, with D tentatively TRBD2 (7 bases). Trimming removed 3 bases from V and 5 bases from J, with 8 bases in between. The CDR3 spans 12 residues. The CDR3 here is CASSFGGHEQYF. The CDR3 DNA sequence: TGTGCCAGCAGTTTCGGGGGGCACGAGCAGTACTTC.

This clonotype was picked up a small number of times. The chain is built from TRBV2 and TRBJ2-6; D is uncertain. Trimming took off 2 bases at V and 4 bases at J, with 12 bases between the two ends. Germline lookup yields CDR1 SNHLY and CDR2 FYNNEI. This CDR3 region has 16 residues. This chain's CDR3 is CASSERIRNGANVLTF. The DNA for the CDR3 is TGTGCCAGCAGTGAAAGGATCCGCAACGGGGCCAACGTCCTGACTTTC. Complete variable domain (other parts from reference TRBV2 and TRBJ2-6): EPEVTQTPSHQVTQMGQEVILRCVPISNHLYFYWYRQILGQKVEFLVSFYNNEISEKSEIFDDQFSVERPDGSNFTLKIRSTKLEDSAMYFCASSERIRNGANVLTFGAGSRLTVL.

This clonotype was recorded a few times. The chain links TRBV12-3 or TRBV12-4 to TRBJ1-2; the match to TRBD1 covers 9 bases. The V gene end was trimmed by 1 base and the J gene end by 6 bases; junction bases not matched to a gene: 3. The CDR3 contains 14 residues. The CDR3 reads CASSLGYRGHGYTF. The CDR3 DNA is TGTGCCAGCAGTTTAGGGTACAGGGGGCATGGCTACACCTTC.

This clonotype was detected only a few times. V gene TRBV12-5 combines with J gene TRBJ2-7; D gene uncertain. Germline loops: CDR1 LGHNT, CDR2 FRNRAP. CDR3 size: 12 residues. V gave up 6 bases and J gave up 8 bases, with 14 bases separating them. The CDR3 DNA follows: TGTGCTAGTGGCTCCCCCTCTTTGAAGCAGTACTTC. This codes for CASGSPSLKQYF.

As for this clonotype: A read error may be the cause here, since a much bigger clone is one base away. This CDR3 is missing its conserved last phenylalanine or tryptophan, likely due to a read error. The genes are TRBV20-1 and TRBJ2-7; D gene uncertain. Deletions cut 1 base from V and 3 bases from J, with 19 bases between. The CDR3 runs to 16 residues. Germline V gene data show CDR1 as DFQATT and CDR2 as SNEGSKA (reference sequence). CDR3 DNA sequence: TGCAGTGCTAGAGCAGACTTAGGACCCCACGGCTACGAGCAGTACTCC. This gives the protein CSARADLGPHGYEQYS.

The gene calls are TRBV6-2 or TRBV6-3 and TRBJ1-1, with D hard to call. Trimming removed 7 bases at V and 5 bases at J, with 17 bases between. Germline V gene data show CDR1 as MNHEY and CDR2 as SVGEGT. The CDR3 sequence is 14 residues long. The CDR3 is CASNALPGETEAFF. CDR3 DNA sequence: TGTGCCAGCAATGCCCTCCCAGGAGAAACTGAAGCTTTCTTT.

The V call is TRBV7-9, the J call TRBJ2-3, with D possibly matching TRBD2 (6 bases). The CDR3 is 17 residues long. CDR1 is SEHNR and CDR2 is FQNEAQ in the germline V gene (reference sequence). V lost 5 bases to trimming and J lost 0 bases, with 18 bases between them. The CDR3, as DNA: TGTGCCAGCAGCACCACGCGGGGCGCCTCTAGCACAGATACGCAGTATTTT. It yields the protein CASSTTRGASSTDTQYF.

The chain is built from TRBV7-9 and TRBJ2-5; unclear D gene. Germline-derived CDR1 and CDR2 are SEHNR and FQNEAQ (reference sequence). The CDR3 has 13 residues. The V end lost 6 bases, the J end lost 1 base, and 9 bases lay between the germline ends. The CDR3 region has the DNA TGTGCCAGCAGTTACAATTTCCAAGAGACCCAGTACTTC. Translated: CASSYNFQETQYF.

In nucleotides, the CDR3 is TGCAGTGCTAGGGGGAGGGACACTGAAGCTTTCTTT. Protein product: CSARGRDTEAFF. The rearrangement links TRBV20-1 to TRBJ1-1, with D unresolved. Germline lookup yields CDR1 DFQATT and CDR2 SNEGSKA (reference sequence). Trimming shortened V by 3 bases and J by 3 bases, and 8 bases separated the two germline ends. The CDR3 loop spans 12 amino acids.